A selection of T cell receptor beta chains follows, all from one sample in a study of cytomegalovirus exposure and HLA in healthy donors. Produced via immunoSEQ multiplex PCR; TCRdb's table is partial and in-frame only. The sample table includes 150,000 to 200,000 clones. What was sequenced was PBMCs. These receptors all stem from a woman younger than 35 in good health and CMV-seropositive. CDR3s include the opening cysteine and the closing phenylalanine or tryptophan. A D gene is named only where the DNA matches it firmly.

d_call,v_call,j_call,cdr3_aa,cdr3_nt
NA,TRBV29-1,TRBJ1-2,CSVVGGASGGYGYTF,TGCAGCGTTGTCGGCGGAGCGTCCGGGGGCTATGGCTACACCTTC
TRBD1,TRBV15,TRBJ2-4,CATSREANRGKNIQYF,TGTGCCACCAGCAGAGAGGCTAACAGGGGCAAAAACATTCAGTACTTC
NA,TRBV4-1,TRBJ2-1,CASSQGGSGSYNEQFF,TGCGCCAGCAGCCAAGGAGGTTCCGGCTCCTACAATGAGCAGTTCTTC
NA,TRBV14,TRBJ1-1,CASSKTGLFVTEAFF,TGTGCCAGCAGTAAGACAGGACTGTTCGTCACTGAAGCTTTCTTT
TRBD1,TRBV11-3,TRBJ1-6,CASRVGQGGSPLHF,TGTGCCAGCAGGGTTGGACAGGGCGGATCACCCCTCCACTTT
NA,TRBV5-7,TRBJ1-6,CASILNSPLHF,TGTGCCAGCATCCTAAATTCACCCCTCCACTTT
NA,TRBV7-2,TRBJ1-2,CASSSPGRANYGYTF,TGTGCCAGCAGCTCGCCTGGCAGGGCAAACTATGGCTACACCTTC
NA,TRBV6-6,TRBJ1-4,CASRRTDSNEKLFF,TGTGCCAGCAGGCGGACTGATTCTAATGAAAAACTGTTTTTT
NA,TRBV6-1,TRBJ2-7,CASSEASSASYEQYF,TGTGCCAGCAGTGAAGCGTCTAGCGCTTCCTACGAGCAGTACTTC
NA,TRBV5-1,TRBJ2-4,CASSLEAGAKNIQYF,TGCGCCAGCAGCTTGGAGGCGGGGGCCAAAAACATTCAGTACTTC
TRBD1,TRBV18,TRBJ1-1,CASSPTGDRGTEAFF,TGTGCCAGCTCACCTACAGGGGATCGGGGCACTGAAGCTTTCTTT
TRBD2,TRBV11-2,TRBJ2-2,CASSRGGGETTGELFF,TGTGCCAGCAGTCGCGGGGGGGGCGAGACCACCGGGGAGCTGTTTTTT
NA,TRBV7-2,TRBJ1-4,CASSLRGRSLGDEKLFF,TGTGCCAGCAGCTTAAGGGGGAGAAGTCTTGGGGATGAAAAACTGTTTTTT
NA,TRBV6-4,TRBJ1-1,CASSALTGNTEAFF,TGTGCCAGCAGTGCTTTAACAGGGAACACTGAAGCTTTCTTT
TRBD1,TRBV5-1,TRBJ2-5,CASSWGTGGETQYF,TGCGCCAGCAGCTGGGGGACAGGGGGGGAGACCCAGTACTTC
NA,TRBV5-1,TRBJ2-7,CASSLGLGEVYEQYF,TGCGCCAGCAGCTTGGGATTGGGAGAGGTCTACGAGCAGTACTTC
TRBD1,TRBV27,TRBJ1-6,CATTGTWTGGGSPLHF,TGTGCCACCACGGGAACATGGACAGGGGGTGGGTCACCCCTCCACTTT
NA,TRBV9,TRBJ2-7,CASSTGTTSYEQYF,TGTGCCAGCAGCACCGGGACAACCTCCTACGAGCAGTACTTC
NA,TRBV7-9,TRBJ1-1,CASSLAEAQGNTEAFF,TGTGCCAGCAGCTTAGCGGAAGCACAGGGCAACACTGAAGCTTTCTTT
NA,TRBV30,TRBJ1-6,CAWSVEGGSRDSPLHF,TGTGCCTGGAGTGTAGAAGGCGGGAGCCGGGATTCACCCCTCCACTTT
TRBD1,TRBV6-1,TRBJ1-6,CATATGERENSPLHF,TGTGCCACCGCAACAGGGGAACGTGAGAATTCACCCCTCCACTTT
NA,TRBV5-8,TRBJ1-2,CASSLDRNYGYTF,TGTGCCAGCAGCTTGGACAGAAACTATGGCTACACCTTC
TRBD2,TRBV5-1,TRBJ2-1,CASSVWTSVGNEQFF,TGCGCCAGCAGCGTATGGACTAGCGTAGGCAATGAGCAGTTCTTC
TRBD1,TRBV18,TRBJ1-1,CASSKLQGGNTEAFF,TGTGCCAGCTCAAAATTGCAGGGGGGAAACACTGAAGCTTTCTTT
NA,TRBV27,TRBJ1-6,CAGSPTPPRDSPLHF,TGTGCCGGCAGTCCAACCCCCCCTAGAGATTCACCCCTCCACTTT
TRBD1,TRBV4-3,TRBJ1-2,CASRRQGANYGYTF,TGCGCCAGCAGACGACAGGGAGCTAACTATGGCTACACCTTC
NA,TRBV13,TRBJ2-7,CASSLGSPLSYEQYF,TGTGCCAGCAGCCTAGGGAGCCCACTCTCCTACGAGCAGTACTTC
TRBD2,TRBV28,TRBJ2-7,CASRPFEREDTYEQYF,TGTGCCAGCAGGCCCTTTGAGCGGGAGGATACCTACGAGCAGTACTTC
TRBD2,TRBV6-5,TRBJ2-7,CASSYETSGTHEQYF,TGTGCCAGCAGTTACGAAACTAGCGGGACTCACGAGCAGTACTTC
TRBD2,TRBV6-1,TRBJ2-7,CASMELAGVGHEQYF,TGTGCCAGCATGGAACTAGCGGGAGTTGGCCACGAGCAGTACTTC
NA,TRBV7-2,TRBJ1-4,CASSSGGGTKKLFF,TGTGCCAGCAGCTCGGGTGGCGGGACTAAAAAACTGTTTTTT
NA,TRBV5-1,TRBJ1-1,CASSFIATENTEAFF,TGCGCCAGCAGCTTTATTGCGACAGAGAACACTGAAGCTTTCTTT
NA,TRBV5-1,TRBJ2-1,CASSLAGVSGEQFF,TGCGCCAGCAGCTTGGCCGGCGTCTCGGGTGAGCAGTTCTTC
NA,TRBV4-1,TRBJ1-2,CASSLGPGGGDGYTF,TGCGCCAGCAGCCTAGGCCCTGGTGGGGGGGATGGCTACACCTTC